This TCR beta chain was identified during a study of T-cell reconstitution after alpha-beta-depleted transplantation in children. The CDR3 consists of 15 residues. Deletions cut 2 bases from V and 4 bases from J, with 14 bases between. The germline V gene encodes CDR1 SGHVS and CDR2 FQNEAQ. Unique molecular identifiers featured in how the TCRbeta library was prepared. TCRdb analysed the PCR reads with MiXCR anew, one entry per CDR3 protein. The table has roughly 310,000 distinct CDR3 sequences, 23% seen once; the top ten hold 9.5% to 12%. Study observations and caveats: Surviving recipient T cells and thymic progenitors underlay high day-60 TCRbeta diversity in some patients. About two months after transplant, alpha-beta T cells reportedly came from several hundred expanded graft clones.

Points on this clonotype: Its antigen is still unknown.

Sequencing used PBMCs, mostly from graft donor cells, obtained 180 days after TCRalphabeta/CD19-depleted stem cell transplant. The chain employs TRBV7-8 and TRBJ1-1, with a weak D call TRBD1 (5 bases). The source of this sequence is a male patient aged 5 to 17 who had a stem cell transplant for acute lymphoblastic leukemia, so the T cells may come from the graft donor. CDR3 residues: CASSLFRGRPTEAFF. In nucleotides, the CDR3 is TGTGCCAGCAGCTTATTCCGGGGCCGCCCCACTGAAGCTTTCTTT.